This T cell receptor (beta chain) was observed in a study of cytomegalovirus exposure and HLA in healthy donors. Whole-study results and caveats: Relative to equally common others, HLA-associated TCR beta chains showed greater clonal expansion in a later analysis.

PCR was performed using 60 Vbeta and 13 Jbeta primers. This table comes from immunoSEQ multiplex PCR, and its TCRdb copy is limited to in-frame clones, with some not included. The table includes 100,000 to 140,000 clones, 74% detected once. The CDR3 extends over 14 amino acids. CDR1 and CDR2 (germline): MNHEY, SMNVEV (reference sequence). J gave up 5 bases and V 4 bases, and 5 bases lay outside the gene matches. With regard to this clone: Antigen unknown.

Material: PBMCs. The sequence was collected from a woman between 40 and 50 years old in good health and CMV-seropositive. The chain carries TRBV27 and TRBJ2-3; TRBD2 matches at 8 bases. CDR3: CASSWRGDGDTQYF. The CDR3 DNA sequence: TGTGCCAGCAGTTGGCGGGGGGATGGAGATACGCAGTATTTT.